A single sample is the source of the 21 T cell receptor beta chains below, sequenced in a study of T cells in Graves' hyperthyroidism and ophthalmopathy. TCR beta CDR3 region amplification was performed from RNA transcripts. Carried out on the TCR CDR3, a first-round RT-PCR used the HTBI primer set. TCRdb fed the multiplex PCR reads into MiXCR, producing one record per CDR3 protein. The data contain 500,000 or so distinct CDR3 sequences, roughly 17% of them singletons. Sequences were obtained from blood. The receptors stem from a woman between 18 and 29 years old with Graves' ophthalmopathy.

This clonotype was counted many times. The chain carries TRBV5-1 and TRBJ2-7; D remains ambiguous. The germline CDR1 and CDR2 sequences are SGHRS and YFSETQ. Trimming stripped 0 bases from V and 7 bases from J, with 8 bases between. The CDR3 runs to 12 residues. The CDR3 protein is CASSLDVGEQYF. CDR3 nucleotides: TGCGCCAGCAGCTTGGATGTGGGTGAGCAGTACTTC. Using reference TRBV5-1 and TRBJ2-7 for the parts outside the CDR3, the full variable domain is KAGVTQTPRYLIKTRGQQVTLSCSPISGHRSVSWYQQTPGQGLQFLFEYFSETQRNKGNFPGRFSGRQFSNSRSEMNVSTLELGDSALYLCASSLDVGEQYFGPGTRLTVT.

A note on this clonotype: This may be a read error: a much more frequent sequence differs by one nucleotide. The genes are TRBV20-1 and TRBJ2-1, with D unclear. The end of the DNA fits TRBJ2-7 better, so the J call may be wrong. Germline loops: CDR1 DFQATT, CDR2 SNEGSKA (reference sequence). The CDR3 covers 14 residues. The CDR3 DNA sequence: TGCAGTGCTAGTCGGTACTTTGGTCGGAATGAGCAGTACTTC. Its translation: CSASRYFGRNEQYF.

J is TRBJ2-7 and V is TRBV29-1, with 7 bases matching TRBD1. The J segment lost 0 bases and the V segment lost 7 bases, leaving 9 bases of the junction unmatched. CDR3 length: 14 amino acids. Germline-derived CDR1 and CDR2 are SQVTM and ANQGSEA. This CDR3 reads CSALPGQRSYEQYF. DNA of the CDR3: TGCAGCGCCCTGCCGGGACAGCGCTCCTACGAGCAGTACTTC.

The table lists this clonotype with many counts. This sequence joins TRBV7-9 and TRBJ2-3; D gene ambiguous. In germline, CDR1 is SEHNR, CDR2 FQNEAQ (reference sequence). Trimming removed 3 bases at V and 0 bases at J, with 13 bases between. CDR3 length: 16 amino acids. CDR3 sequence (DNA): TGTGCCAGCAGCTTGGGCCAGTCTCTTAGCACAGATACGCAGTATTTT. It encodes CASSLGQSLSTDTQYF.

At least ten counts were recorded for this clonotype. The chain joins TRBV27 to TRBJ2-1; D call uncertain. The germline V gene has CDR1 MNHEY and CDR2 SMNVEV (reference sequence). Deletions cut 6 bases from V and 3 bases from J, with 9 bases between. CDR3 length equals 13 residues. The CDR3 region has the DNA TGTGCCAGCAGCGAAGATATCTACAATGAGCAGTTCTTC. Translated, it gives CASSEDIYNEQFF.

Many counts were recorded for this clonotype. The rearrangement uses TRBV6-2 or TRBV6-3 and TRBJ2-7; D unclear. From germline, CDR1 is MNHEY and CDR2 SVGEGT. Deletions cut 4 bases from V and 4 bases from J, with 17 bases between. The CDR3 runs to 15 residues. The CDR3 nucleotides are TGTGCCAGCAGTTCGCCGGCGTCGTGGGATTACGAGCAGTACTTC. As protein: CASSSPASWDYEQYF.

At least ten counts were recorded for this clonotype. V usage is TRBV2 and J usage is TRBJ1-1; tentatively, D is TRBD1 (5 bases). Per the germline V gene, CDR1 is SNHLY and CDR2 is FYNNEI. Trimming shortened V by 10 bases and J by 0 bases, and 15 bases separated the two germline ends. CDR3 length: 14 amino acids. DNA for the CDR3: TGTGCCACAAAATTAGACAGTATGAACACTGAAGCTTTCTTT. Its translation: CATKLDSMNTEAFF.

The chain links TRBV18 to TRBJ2-4; D gene ambiguous. V shed 3 bases and J shed 0 bases, with 6 bases lying between them. Germline V gene data show CDR1 as KGHSH and CDR2 as LQKENI. This CDR3 has 14 residues. The CDR3 sequence: CASSPTLAKNIQYF. The CDR3 coding sequence is TGTGCCAGCTCACCCACCTTAGCCAAAAACATTCAGTACTTC.

This clonotype was counted between two and nine times. This chain uses TRBV27 with TRBJ2-1; tentative D call: TRBD2 (5 bases). CDR1 is MNHEY, CDR2 SMNVEV, per germline (reference sequence). V lost 5 bases and J lost 7, with 15 bases in between. The CDR3 is made up of 14 amino acids. CDR3 amino acids: CASSPYRPGNEQFF. In DNA form, the CDR3 reads TGTGCCAGCAGTCCATACCGCCCGGGGAATGAGCAGTTCTTC.

Concerning this clonotype itself: A much larger clone differs by one base, so this may be a read error. This rearrangement joins TRBV3-1 to TRBJ2-7, with 11 bases lining up with TRBD2. CDR3 length: 16 amino acids. V shed 1 base and J 7 bases; nucleotides not matched to a gene: 9. Germline assignment: CDR1 LGHDT and CDR2 YNNKEL (reference sequence). The CDR3 DNA reads TGTGCCAGCAGCCAAGTCCAGCGCCTAGCGGGGGGTGAGCAGTACTTC. Protein: CASSQVQRLAGGEQYF.

This clonotype was counted only a few times. The chain employs TRBV5-1 and TRBJ2-5; TRBD2 might be the D (6 bases). The CDR3 is 15 residues long. Germline V gene data show CDR1 as SGHRS and CDR2 as YFSETQ. V was clipped by 4 bases and J by 5 bases, with 18 bases between them. The CDR3 sequence: CASSLDVVSGETQYF. The CDR3 DNA is TGCGCCAGCAGCCTGGACGTTGTGAGCGGGGAGACCCAGTACTTC.

This chain joins TRBV6-2 or TRBV6-3 and TRBJ2-1, with a possible D match to TRBD1 (5 bases). The length of the CDR3 is 14 residues. V was cut by 2 bases and J by 13 bases, with 18 bases left in between. Germline loops: CDR1 MNHEY, CDR2 SVGEGT. CDR3 sequence reads: CASSYPAGLGKQFF. DNA of the CDR3: TGTGCCAGCAGTTACCCAGCAGGGCTTGGGAAACAGTTCTTC.

This clonotype was seen ten or more times. The chain has TRBV28 and TRBJ2-1, with unresolved D. The germline CDR1 and CDR2 sequences are MDHEN and SYDVKM. The CDR3 loop spans 17 amino acids. The V gene lost 5 bases and the J gene lost 8 bases, with 25 bases spanning the gap. The CDR3 region is CASSPPPGGAITDEQFF. CDR3 coding DNA: TGTGCCAGCAGTCCCCCTCCAGGTGGCGCCATTACCGATGAGCAGTTCTTC.

This clonotype occurred many times. This chain uses TRBV6-6 with TRBJ1-1, with 8 positions matching TRBD1. With 0 bases clipped from V and 8 bases from J, the junction kept 5 bases outside the gene matches. The CDR3 runs 14 residues. Germline loops: CDR1 MNHNY, CDR2 SVGAGI (reference sequence). CDR3 DNA: TGTGCCAGCAGTTACTCTCCGGGGGACAGGGAAGCTTTCTTT. Its protein product is CASSYSPGDREAFF.

This clonotype was counted a few times. This chain uses TRBV9 with TRBJ2-5, with a possible D match to TRBD1 (5 bases). Germline lookup yields CDR1 SGDLS and CDR2 YYNGEE. The ends were cut back, 3 bases at V and 0 bases at J, with 9 bases in the middle. CDR3 length equals 14 residues. This CDR3 is CASSADKYQETQYF. CDR3 DNA sequence: TGTGCCAGCAGCGCGGACAAGTACCAAGAGACCCAGTACTTC.

This clonotype has a count of ten or more. The chain employs TRBV5-1 and TRBJ1-1; D is possibly TRBD1 (5 bases). Germline V gene sequence: CDR1 SGHRS, CDR2 YFSETQ. V was cut by 5 bases and J by 7 bases, with 15 bases left in between. The CDR3 has 13 amino acids. In nucleotides, the CDR3 is TGCGCCAGCAGTTACGCCGGGACCAATGAAGCTTTCTTT. Translated: CASSYAGTNEAFF.

This clonotype appeared a few times. The rearrangement links TRBV19 to TRBJ1-2; D possibly corresponds to TRBD1 (6 bases). From germline, CDR1 is LNHDA and CDR2 SQIVND (reference sequence). The germline V and J ends were trimmed by 6 bases and 6 bases, with 14 bases remaining between them. The CDR3 covers 13 residues. CDR3 loop: CASSGTGPDGYTF. CDR3 DNA: TGTGCCAGTAGCGGAACAGGGCCGGATGGCTACACCTTC. Together with reference TRBV19 and TRBJ1-2, the CDR3 gives the full variable domain: DGGITQSPKYLFRKEGQNVTLSCEQNLNHDAMYWYRQDPGQGLRLIYYSQIVNDFQKGDIAEGYSVSREKKESFPLTVTSAQKNPTAFYLCASSGTGPDGYTFGSGTRLTVV.

In this sample, this clonotype turned up many times. The gene calls are TRBV2 and TRBJ2-7; maybe TRBD1 (5 bases). Per germline, CDR1 SNHLY and CDR2 FYNNEI. There are 13 residues in the CDR3. V was pared by 10 bases and J by 3 bases, with 16 bases between. The chain's CDR3 is CATNGHGRYEQYF. CDR3 nucleotides: TGTGCCACCAACGGACACGGGCGCTACGAGCAGTACTTC.

This clonotype has a count of ten or more. The chain employs TRBV9 and TRBJ2-7; 12 nucleotides agree with TRBD1. From germline, CDR1 is SGDLS and CDR2 YYNGEE. The CDR3 has 17 residues. With V trimmed by 3 bases and J by 0 bases, 7 bases remained unmatched. CDR3 coding DNA: TGTGCCAGCAGCGAGGGGACAGGGGGCGGACCCTCCTACGAGCAGTACTTC. This encodes CASSEGTGGGPSYEQYF.

A few counts support this clonotype. The genes are TRBV27 and TRBJ2-6; 11 bases align to TRBD2. The CDR3 totals 18 residues. The trim removed 4 bases at V and 0 bases at J, leaving 5 bases unmatched. Germline CDR1 and CDR2: MNHEY and SMNVEV (reference sequence). The CDR3, as DNA: TGTGCCAGCAGTTCGACTAGCGGGACGGTCTCTGGGGCCAACGTCCTGACTTTC. It yields the protein CASSSTSGTVSGANVLTF. Variable domain in full (rest from reference TRBV27 and TRBJ2-6): EAQVTQNPRYLITVTGKKLTVTCSQNMNHEYMSWYRQDPGLGLRQIYYSMNVEVTDKGDVPEGYKVSRKEKRNFPLILESPSPNQTSLYFCASSSTSGTVSGANVLTFGAGSRLTVL.

This clonotype was detected only a few times. This chain connects TRBV19 to TRBJ2-1; TRBD1 is a possible D gene (6 bases). The CDR3 is 18 amino acids. V was trimmed by 7 bases and J by 0 bases, leaving 22 bases between them. Germline V gene sequence: CDR1 LNHDA, CDR2 SQIVND (reference sequence). CDR3 sequence (DNA): TGTGCCAGTACCAATTATAGGGGACAACAAAGCTCCTACAATGAGCAGTTCTTC. It codes for CASTNYRGQQSSYNEQFF.